The 23 T cell receptor beta chains listed next were all sequenced from one sample in a study of blood T cell repertoires in COVID-19. The table came from immunoSEQ multiplex PCR; TCRdb's copy has only in-frame clones and leaves some out. The sample shows 200,000 to 250,000 clones, approximately 85% of them seen only once. Sequencing input: PBMCs or T cells enriched from blood (not recorded which). The receptors come from a woman in her 50s with acute COVID-19.

The CDR3 here is CASSLSNDREKLFF. DNA for the CDR3: TGCGCCAGCAGCCTCAGCAACGACAGGGAAAAACTGTTTTTT. This chain joins TRBV5-1 and TRBJ1-4; TRBD1 might be the D (6 bases). V lost 4 bases, J lost 8 bases, and 15 bases lay in between. Germline loops: CDR1 SGHRS, CDR2 YFSETQ. This CDR3 has 14 residues.

This chain links TRBV29-1 with TRBJ2-2; the D is unclear. Trimming removed 4 bases from V and 5 bases from J, with 8 bases in between. This CDR3 spans 12 amino acids. The V gene's germline CDR1 is SQVTM and CDR2 ANQGSEA. The CDR3 DNA sequence: TGCAGCGTTGGGCCATCAACCGGGGAGCTGTTTTTT. This codes for CSVGPSTGELFF.

In its sample, this clone was seen once. The chain employs TRBV5-6 and TRBJ1-1, with a possible D match to TRBD1 (5 bases). The CDR3 sequence is 16 residues long. V was trimmed by 0 bases and J by 0 bases, leaving 12 bases between them. The germline V gene has CDR1 SGHDT and CDR2 YYEEEE. The CDR3 loop is CASSLAGWGMNTEAFF. In nucleotides, the CDR3 is TGTGCCAGCAGCTTGGCCGGGTGGGGCATGAACACTGAAGCTTTCTTT.

This clone was seen only once. The gene calls are TRBV18 and TRBJ1-2; 9 nucleotides align to TRBD1. The germline V gene encodes CDR1 KGHSH and CDR2 LQKENI. The CDR3 length is 15 residues. V gave up 2 bases and J gave up 4 bases; unmatched junction bases: 5. CDR3 DNA: TGTGCCAGCTCACCAGATGGACAGGGGAGCTATGGCTACACCTTC. It encodes CASSPDGQGSYGYTF.

The chain joins TRBV4-2 to TRBJ1-1; D gene ambiguous. Germline CDR1 LGHNA, CDR2 YNFKEQ. Trimming stripped 2 bases from V and 1 base from J, with 11 bases between. CDR3 length: 15 residues. CDR3 sequence (DNA): TGTGCCAGCAGCCAATCGACTACAACGAACACTGAAGCTTTCTTT. It specifies CASSQSTTTNTEAFF.

Concerning this clone itself: Other DNA variants within this sample encode the same CDR3. V usage is TRBV4-1 and J usage is TRBJ1-5; tentative D call: TRBD1 (5 bases). This CDR3 region has 15 residues. Per the germline V gene, CDR1 is MGHRA and CDR2 is YSYEKL. The V gene lost 0 bases and the J gene lost 7 bases, with 13 bases spanning the gap. The CDR3 coding sequence is TGCGCCAGCAGCCAAGATCGGGGCGGAGGGCAGCCCCAGCATTTT. Residues: CASSQDRGGGQPQHF.

The rearrangement joins TRBV18 to TRBJ1-1; tentative D call: TRBD1 (6 bases). CDR1 and CDR2 (germline): KGHSH, LQKENI. The CDR3 has 13 amino acids. The V end lost 3 bases, the J end lost 4 bases, and 9 bases lay between the germline ends. The CDR3 here is CASSPGGPTEAFF. As DNA, the CDR3 is TGTGCCAGCTCACCCGGGGGGCCCACTGAAGCTTTCTTT.

This chain connects TRBV18 to TRBJ1-1; D uncertain. The length of the CDR3 is 15 residues. The V gene lost 1 base and the J gene lost 1 base, with 10 bases spanning the gap. The germline CDR1 and CDR2 sequences are KGHSH and LQKENI. The CDR3 region has the DNA TGTGCCAGCTCACCACACCCACTCCGGAACACTGAAGCTTTCTTT. Residues: CASSPHPLRNTEAFF.

This chain connects TRBV7-2 to TRBJ1-2, with a tentative D call TRBD1 (6 bases). The CDR3 has 14 amino acids. Germline loops: CDR1 SGHTA, CDR2 FQGNSA. Trimming cost V 4 bases and J 4 bases, with 13 bases left between them. CDR3 residues: CASSSLRTAYGYTF. The CDR3 nucleotides read TGTGCCAGCAGCTCCCTCCGGACAGCCTATGGCTACACCTTC.

This chain uses TRBV2 with TRBJ2-3, with 11 nucleotides matching TRBD2. V was pared by 6 bases and J by 5 bases, with 7 bases of the junction left unmatched. Germline V gives CDR1 SNHLY, CDR2 FYNNEI. The CDR3 has 15 amino acids. CDR3 in DNA: TGTGCCAGCAGAGGTAGCGGGGGGGCGGGAGATACGCAGTATTTT. It translates to CASRGSGGAGDTQYF.

This chain links TRBV30 with TRBJ1-4; the D gene is possibly TRBD1 (6 bases). The CDR3 totals 15 residues. Trimming pared 5 bases from V and 10 bases from J, leaving 23 bases between. Germline assignment: CDR1 GTSNPN and CDR2 SVGIG (reference sequence). CDR3 loop: CAWRDTGSAVVKLFF. The CDR3 DNA is TGTGCCTGGCGGGACACAGGGTCCGCGGTTGTAAAACTGTTTTTT.

This chain uses TRBV18 with TRBJ2-7, with 10 bases matching TRBD1. The CDR3 totals 15 residues. V was clipped by 4 bases and J by 4 bases; unmatched bases: 7. Germline assignment: CDR1 KGHSH and CDR2 LQKENI. The CDR3 DNA is TGTGCCAGCTCACAGACAGGGGGCGCTGAATACGAGCAGTACTTC. Protein sequence: CASSQTGGAEYEQYF.

This clone is a singleton in its sample. The chain links TRBV10-3 to TRBJ2-7; a weak D match, TRBD1 (6 bases). The germline CDR1 and CDR2 sequences are ENHRY and SYGVKD. Trimming took 7 bases from V and 9 from J, leaving 19 bases between them. The CDR3 length is 13 residues. CDR3 loop: CAIKGLQGLPQYF. CDR3 nucleotides: TGTGCCATCAAAGGCCTACAGGGTTTGCCGCAGTACTTC.

V is TRBV9 and J is TRBJ1-1; D might be TRBD1 (5 bases). The CDR3 contains 13 residues. The V gene's germline CDR1 is SGDLS and CDR2 YYNGEE. V was pared by 0 bases and J by 6 bases, with 9 bases between. Written as DNA, the CDR3 is TGTGCCAGCAGCGTAGGTGGGGCCGCTGAAGCTTTCTTT. Translated, it gives CASSVGGAAEAFF.

V is TRBV18 and J is TRBJ1-5; 7 bases are shared with TRBD1. The CDR3 runs 15 residues. V gave up 5 bases and J gave up 0 bases; unmatched junction bases: 4. Germline CDR1 and CDR2: KGHSH and LQKENI. CDR3 amino acids: CASSAGTDSNQPQHF. In DNA form, the CDR3 reads TGTGCCAGCTCAGCCGGGACAGATAGCAATCAGCCCCAGCATTTT.

As concerns this clone: The identical CDR3 is also encoded by other nucleotide sequences in the sample. The J gene is TRBJ2-7, the V gene TRBV30; possible D gene TRBD2, 6 bases. The CDR3 runs 13 residues. V was shortened by 4 bases and J by 2 bases, with 12 bases between the two germline ends. Germline V gene data show CDR1 as GTSNPN and CDR2 as SVGIG (reference sequence). DNA for the CDR3: TGTGCCTGGACCGGGACTGGAGCCTACGAGCAGTACTTC. Translating it yields CAWTGTGAYEQYF.

A single count supports this clone. The chain's CDR3 is CATVAGGPADTQYF. The CDR3 DNA is TGTGCCACCGTAGCGGGGGGGCCCGCAGATACGCAGTATTTT. The V gene is TRBV6-5, the J gene TRBJ2-3; TRBD2 matches at 11 bases. Germline lookup yields CDR1 MNHEY and CDR2 SVGAGI. CDR3 length: 14 residues. V dropped 10 bases and J dropped 4; count of bases not matched to a gene: 7.

This rearrangement joins TRBV3-1 (or the pseudogene TRBV3-2) to TRBJ2-1; TRBD2 matches 7 bases. The CDR3 sequence is 16 residues long. From germline, CDR1 is LGHDT and CDR2 YNNKEL (reference sequence). After removal of 0 bases from V and 6 bases from J, the junction contained 8 bases not matched to a gene. The CDR3, as DNA: TGTGCCAGCAGCCAAGATTTAGGGACTACGCGCAATGAGCAGTTCTTC. Protein sequence: CASSQDLGTTRNEQFF.

The CDR3 reads CASSGQRLYTETQYF. In nucleotides, the CDR3 is TGTGCCAGCAGTGGACAGAGACTTTACACGGAGACCCAGTACTTC. V is TRBV27 and J is TRBJ2-5; D perhaps matches TRBD1 (6 bases). V was pared by 5 bases and J by 5 bases, with 18 bases between. The CDR3 is made up of 15 amino acids. Germline V gene lookup returns CDR1 MNHEY and CDR2 SMNVEV (reference sequence).

V and J are TRBV3-1 (or the pseudogene TRBV3-2) and TRBJ1-6, with a tentative D call TRBD1 (5 bases). Germline V CDR1 and CDR2: LGHDT, YNNKEL (reference sequence). The CDR3 contains 13 residues. Trimming left V 4 bases short and J 6 bases short, with 7 bases between. The chain's CDR3 is CASSPTANSPLHF. Here the CDR3 DNA reads TGTGCCAGCAGCCCGACAGCTAATTCACCCCTCCACTTT.

The chain links TRBV12-3 or TRBV12-4 to TRBJ1-1; D gene uncertain. The CDR3 spans 11 residues. Trimming removed 6 bases at V and 8 bases at J, with 10 bases between. Written as DNA, the CDR3 is TGTGCCAGCAGCCCCTCCCTAGAAGCTTTCTTT. Its protein is CASSPSLEAFF.

This clone was seen only once. This chain connects TRBV19 to TRBJ1-1, with D tentatively TRBD1 (6 bases). Germline assignment: CDR1 LNHDA and CDR2 SQIVND (reference sequence). V was shortened by 6 bases and J by 2 bases, with 13 bases between the two germline ends. The CDR3 runs to 14 residues. The CDR3, as DNA: TGTGCCAGTAGAGACCGGACAGTTAACACTGAAGCTTTCTTT. This encodes CASRDRTVNTEAFF.

The V call is TRBV19, the J call TRBJ1-5; 11 bases fit TRBD1. Germline trimming cut 6 bases from V and 3 bases from J; bases unmatched to any gene: 4. The CDR3 extends over 15 amino acids. Germline CDR1 and CDR2: LNHDA and SQIVND (reference sequence). CDR3 nucleotides: TGTGCCAGTAGAGGACAGGGGGCGCACAATCAGCCCCAGCATTTT. This codes for CASRGQGAHNQPQHF.